The 29 T cell receptor beta chains given below trace back to one sample, sequenced in a study of early T cells in non-severe SARS-CoV-2 infection. TCRdb used MiXCR to reprocess the 5' RACE reads, holding one entry per CDR3 protein. The data contain more than 85,000 distinct CDR3 sequences, roughly 15% of them seen just once; the ten biggest clones take up about 5%. Sequenced material: whole blood, taken at baseline. The receptors here all came from an adult who was a healthcare worker with PCR-confirmed SARS-CoV-2 infection or an uninfected control (not recorded which).

This clonotype has a handful of counts. The chain combines TRBV25-1 with TRBJ1-1, with unresolved D. Trimming cost V 3 bases and J 3 bases, with 8 bases left between them. From germline, CDR1 is MGHDK and CDR2 SYGVNS. This CDR3 is 13 amino acids long. The CDR3 sequence: CASSEYTDTEAFF. CDR3 in DNA: TGTGCCAGCAGTGAGTACACAGACACTGAAGCTTTCTTT.

This clonotype has just a few counts. The chain joins TRBV5-1 to TRBJ1-6; no firm D call. This CDR3 contains 16 residues. The V end lost 1 base, the J end lost 8 bases, and 16 bases lay between the germline ends. In germline, CDR1 is SGHRS, CDR2 YFSETQ. CDR3 sequence (DNA): TGCGCCAGCAGCTTGAAGCTGGATGCGGTAGATTCACCCCTCCACTTT. It encodes CASSLKLDAVDSPLHF.

This clonotype was seen only a few times. V and J are TRBV19 and TRBJ1-5, with D uncertain. Germline CDR1 reads LNHDA; CDR2 reads SQIVND (reference sequence). This CDR3 is built from 14 residues. V gave up 7 bases and J gave up 2 bases, with 12 bases separating them. This CDR3 reads CASTPRHGNQPQHF. The CDR3 coding sequence is TGTGCCAGTACCCCAAGACATGGCAATCAGCCCCAGCATTTT.

In regard to this clonotype: One end of the junction varies from germline; a read error may be responsible. The gene calls are TRBV7-9 and TRBJ2-5, with 12 bases identical to TRBD2. Germline V gene lookup returns CDR1 SEHNR and CDR2 FQNEAQ (reference sequence). The CDR3 runs to 14 residues. The CDR3 is CASSLAGGRETQYF. For the CDR3, the DNA is TGTGCCAGCAGCCTAGCGGGAGGGAGGGAGACCCAGTACTTC.

This clonotype has more than one count but fewer than ten. The chain has TRBV18 and TRBJ2-3; D is possibly TRBD1 (6 bases). This CDR3 region has 16 residues. Trimming removed 6 bases from V and 4 bases from J, with 20 bases in between. CDR1 and CDR2 (germline): KGHSH, LQKENI. The CDR3 nucleotides read TGTGCCAGCTCCCCTCCCGGGACAAACGCGGCAGATACGCAGTATTTT. It codes for CASSPPGTNAADTQYF.

At least ten counts were recorded for this clonotype. DNA for the CDR3: TGTGCCAGCAGGACCGAGGACCCCGAGCAGTACTTC. Protein sequence: CASRTEDPEQYF. The gene calls are TRBV2 and TRBJ2-7; D gene uncertain. Trimming took 6 bases from V and 6 from J, leaving 12 bases between them. Germline V lookup: CDR1 SNHLY, CDR2 FYNNEI. CDR3 size: 12 residues. Combining the CDR3 with reference TRBV2 and TRBJ2-7 gives the whole variable domain EPEVTQTPSHQVTQMGQEVILRCVPISNHLYFYWYRQILGQKVEFLVSFYNNEISEKSEIFDDQFSVERPDGSNFTLKIRSTKLEDSAMYFCASRTEDPEQYFGPGTRLTVT.

The rearrangement uses TRBV9 and TRBJ2-1; D gene ambiguous. Trimming took off 0 bases at V and 7 bases at J, with 5 bases between the two ends. The CDR3 loop spans 12 amino acids. The germline CDR1 and CDR2 sequences are SGDLS and YYNGEE. CDR3 region: CASSVDVNEQFF. The CDR3 DNA sequence: TGTGCCAGCAGCGTAGATGTGAATGAGCAGTTCTTC.

The CDR3 sequence: CAISESDRPYGYTF. The CDR3 bases are TGTGCCATCAGTGAGTCGGACCGACCCTATGGCTACACCTTC. This sequence joins TRBV10-3 and TRBJ1-2; D remains unclear. Trimming shortened V by 0 bases and J by 4 bases, and 9 bases separated the two germline ends. Germline lookup yields CDR1 ENHRY and CDR2 SYGVKD. The length of the CDR3 is 14 residues.

This chain uses TRBV29-1 with TRBJ2-4; TRBD1 matches at 9 bases. The CDR3 has 12 amino acids. Unmatched junction bases numbered 5, after V lost 6 bases and J lost 8 bases. Germline V gives CDR1 SQVTM, CDR2 ANQGSEA. CDR3 nucleotide sequence: TGCAGCGTCTGGGACAGGGTGGACATTCAGTACTTC. Translated: CSVWDRVDIQYF.

This clonotype was seen repeatedly, ten times or more. This chain joins TRBV28 and TRBJ2-2, with 8 bases matching TRBD1. From germline, CDR1 is MDHEN and CDR2 SYDVKM. There are 16 residues in the CDR3. After removal of 5 bases from V and 5 bases from J, the junction contained 10 bases not matched to a gene. CDR3 region: CASSPSDRGYTGELFF. The CDR3 nucleotides are TGTGCCAGCAGTCCTAGCGACAGGGGTTATACCGGGGAGCTGTTTTTT.

The V call is TRBV11-2, the J call TRBJ2-5; 7 nucleotides match TRBD2. Losses at the gene ends were 1 base for V and 9 bases for J; bases not matched to a gene: 5. This CDR3 has 13 residues. CDR1 SGHAT and CDR2 FQNNGV come from the germline V gene. Here the CDR3 DNA reads TGTGCCAGCAGCTTAGTTACCGGGGGGTCCCAGTACTTC. This encodes CASSLVTGGSQYF. Full variable domain (missing parts from reference TRBV11-2 and TRBJ2-5): EAGVAQSPRYKIIEKRQSVAFWCNPISGHATLYWYQQILGQGPKLLIQFQNNGVVDDSQLPKDRFSAERLKGVDSTLKIQPAKLEDSAVYLCASSLVTGGSQYFGPGTRLLVL.

The chain recombines TRBV20-1 with TRBJ2-4; unclear D gene. V was cut by 6 bases and J by 0 bases, with 15 bases left in between. The length of the CDR3 is 15 residues. Germline V CDR1 and CDR2: DFQATT, SNEGSKA (reference sequence). The CDR3 DNA is TGCAGTGCGGTCAAATCGACGGGAGCCAAAAACATTCAGTACTTC. This codes for CSAVKSTGAKNIQYF.

The chain is built from TRBV11-2 and TRBJ2-1; the match to TRBD1 covers 7 bases. CDR1 is SGHAT, CDR2 FQNNGV, per germline. The CDR3 sequence is 16 residues long. V shed 1 base, J shed 8 bases, and the junction held 11 bases outside the gene matches. Here the CDR3 DNA reads TGTGCCAGCAGCTTAGGTTGTAGGGGGCGCGCATATGAGCAGTTCTTC. It specifies CASSLGCRGRAYEQFF.

This clonotype has at least ten counts. The chain combines TRBV28 with TRBJ2-4, with 9 nucleotides matching TRBD1. CDR1 MDHEN and CDR2 SYDVKM come from the germline V gene. This CDR3 is 15 amino acids long. V dropped 6 bases and J dropped 9; count of bases not matched to a gene: 12. The CDR3 sequence is CASRPGDRAGGIQYF. DNA of the CDR3: TGTGCCAGCAGGCCGGGGGACAGGGCTGGGGGCATTCAGTACTTC.

This clonotype was counted only a few times. This chain uses TRBV7-2 with TRBJ2-5; 8 nucleotides match TRBD1. The CDR3 extends over 12 amino acids. V was pared by 5 bases and J by 6 bases, with 2 bases of the junction left unmatched. Germline CDR1 and CDR2: SGHTA and FQGNSA. The CDR3 sequence: CASSRDRKTQYF. The CDR3 nucleotides read TGTGCCAGCAGCCGGGACAGGAAGACCCAGTACTTC. Using reference TRBV7-2 and TRBJ2-5 for the parts outside the CDR3, the full variable domain is GAGVSQSPSNKVTEKGKDVELRCDPISGHTALYWYRQSLGQGLEFLIYFQGNSAPDKSGLPSDRFSAERTGGSVSTLTIQRTQQEDSAVYLCASSRDRKTQYFGPGTRLLVL.

A few counts support this clonotype. The CDR3 spells CSASLAGGGFVGEQYF. The CDR3 bases are TGCAGTGCTAGTTTGGCGGGAGGGGGATTTGTCGGCGAGCAGTACTTC. The rearrangement joins TRBV20-1 to TRBJ2-7, with TRBD2 matching 9 bases. V trimming: 3 bases; J trimming: 6 bases; junction bases outside the gene matches: 15. The length of the CDR3 is 16 residues. Germline V gene lookup returns CDR1 DFQATT and CDR2 SNEGSKA (reference sequence).

This clonotype was picked up a small number of times. The chain's CDR3 is CASSLSEDTQYF. The CDR3, as DNA: TGTGCCAGCAGCTTATCCGAAGATACGCAGTATTTT. V gene TRBV11-1 combines with J gene TRBJ2-3, with no clear D. V was pared by 2 bases and J by 5 bases, with 5 bases between. Germline CDR1 is SGHAT and CDR2 is FQDESV (reference sequence). The CDR3 is made up of 12 amino acids.

This clonotype came up many times. V gene TRBV11-2 combines with J gene TRBJ2-7; no firm D call. The CDR3 loop spans 12 amino acids. V gave up 5 bases and J gave up 2 bases, with 7 bases separating them. Germline V gene lookup returns CDR1 SGHAT and CDR2 FQNNGV. CDR3 nucleotide sequence: TGTGCCAGCAGCCCGGGCACCTACGAGCAGTACTTC. It codes for CASSPGTYEQYF.

The rearrangement uses TRBV9 and TRBJ2-6; D not certain. Germline V lookup: CDR1 SGDLS, CDR2 YYNGEE. V was clipped by 0 bases and J by 4 bases, with 11 bases between them. The length of the CDR3 is 16 residues. CDR3 in DNA: TGTGCCAGCAGCGTAGATCGGACCTCCGGGGCCAACGTCCTGACTTTC. It yields the protein CASSVDRTSGANVLTF.

This clonotype was observed a few times. A much larger clonotype is one base distant, so this may be a read error. The genes are TRBV3-1 and TRBJ2-1; no clear D. CDR1 is LGHDT and CDR2 is YNNKEL in the germline V gene (reference sequence). Between the trimmed V and J ends, which lost 3 bases and 6 bases, there was a span of 3 bases. The CDR3 runs to 11 residues. CDR3 DNA sequence: TGTGCCAGCAGCCACGTCAATGAGCAGTTCTTC. Translating it yields CASSHVNEQFF.

CDR3 nucleotide sequence: TGTGCCAGCCGGCTAGCGGGAGCTTCCGATGAGCAGTTCTTC. It yields the protein CASRLAGASDEQFF. The V gene is TRBV28, the J gene TRBJ2-1; 10 bases line up with TRBD2. CDR1 is MDHEN, CDR2 SYDVKM, per germline. The V segment lost 8 bases and the J segment 8 bases; nucleotides outside the gene matches: 9. This CDR3 is built from 14 residues.

V gene TRBV4-1 combines with J gene TRBJ2-1, with a possible D match to TRBD1 (6 bases). The CDR3 totals 15 residues. Trimming took off 5 bases at V and 2 bases at J, with 13 bases between the two ends. The germline gives CDR1 MGHRA, CDR2 YSYEKL. CDR3 bases: TGCGCCAGCAGCACATACGGGACACCCTACAATGAGCAGTTCTTC. Its translation is CASSTYGTPYNEQFF.

This clonotype turned up a few times. V usage is TRBV27 and J usage is TRBJ2-7; TRBD1 might be the D (6 bases). CDR1 is MNHEY and CDR2 is SMNVEV in the germline V gene (reference sequence). Trimming stripped 8 bases from V and 4 bases from J, with 18 bases between. The CDR3 length is 14 residues. CDR3 amino acids: CASQLDPGTYEQYF. The DNA for the CDR3 is TGTGCCAGCCAGTTGGATCCTGGGACATACGAGCAGTACTTC.

The rearrangement links TRBV7-9 to TRBJ2-1; tentative D call: TRBD2 (6 bases). Between the trimmed V and J ends, which lost 5 bases and 9 bases, there was a span of 11 bases. The germline V gene encodes CDR1 SEHNR and CDR2 FQNEAQ (reference sequence). The CDR3 runs to 12 residues. CDR3 region: CASSDGTGEQFF. CDR3 bases: TGTGCCAGCAGCGACGGGACTGGTGAGCAGTTCTTC.

In nucleotides, the CDR3 is TGTGCCAGCAGCTTAGTTCGGCCCGGGGAGCTGTTTTTT. Translation: CASSLVRPGELFF. The chain joins TRBV7-6 to TRBJ2-2; D is undetermined. Germline lookup yields CDR1 SGHVS and CDR2 FNYEAQ. This CDR3 has 13 amino acids. Trimming shortened V by 1 base and J by 6 bases, and 6 bases separated the two germline ends.

This clonotype was detected only a few times. The rearrangement links TRBV5-1 to TRBJ1-2; D is ambiguous. Germline values: CDR1 SGHRS, CDR2 YFSETQ. The CDR3 length is 13 residues. Trimming took 2 bases from V and 7 from J, leaving 12 bases between them. The CDR3 loop is CASSLDNRAGYTF. DNA for the CDR3: TGCGCCAGCAGCTTAGACAATCGCGCTGGCTACACCTTC.

The chain couples TRBV2 to TRBJ2-1; 9 bases line up with TRBD2. The CDR3 contains 15 residues. Germline-derived CDR1 and CDR2 are SNHLY and FYNNEI. V lost 9 bases to trimming and J lost 10 bases; unmatched junction nucleotides: 16. The CDR3 nucleotides read TGTGCCAGTGGAGGCCTCCTTAGCGGGAGAATCGAGCAGTTCTTC. It is translated as CASGGLLSGRIEQFF.

V is TRBV4-3 and J is TRBJ2-7; D not certain. V was trimmed by 0 bases and J by 4 bases, leaving 7 bases between them. Germline V lookup: CDR1 LGHNA, CDR2 YSLEER. The CDR3 has 13 amino acids. This CDR3 reads CASSQDNRYEQYF. CDR3 nucleotides: TGCGCCAGCAGCCAAGATAACAGATACGAGCAGTACTTC.

This sequence joins TRBV12-3 or TRBV12-4 and TRBJ2-1; D possibly corresponds to TRBD1 (5 bases). The ends were cut back, 1 base at V and 5 bases at J, with 9 bases in the middle. The CDR3 runs 14 residues. CDR3 bases: TGTGCCAGCAGTTTAGGTAGGGGCCACAATGAGCAGTTCTTC. Its protein product is CASSLGRGHNEQFF.